This paragraph reports one TCR beta chain. This clone was detected only a few times. Its antigen is currently not known. There are no base qualities to consult, and no much larger clone falls within one base. The time point tag for this specimen amounts to: after dendritic cell vaccination, including at tumor progression/relapse. To be selected, patients needed enough residual fresh-frozen tumor tissue and more than two years of available survival data. Although molecular status otherwise differed among the glioblastoma patients, no patient had an isocitrate dehydrogenase mutation. PBMC collection took place before vaccination, two weeks after the third vaccination, and at tumor progression if progression occurred. The Qiagen DNeasy Blood extraction Kit was used for extraction of genomic DNA. This sample is part of a study of glioma-infiltrating T cells after dendritic cell vaccination (dated by TCRdb to about 2016). Regarding the research as a whole: Of the 15 or so glioblastoma patients in the cohort, all drawn from Phase I and II dendritic cell vaccination trials, 9 were newly diagnosed and 6 had recurrent disease. Patients received autologous tumor lysate-pulsed dendritic cell vaccination between about 2003 and 2013. The vaccine was prepared from monocyte-derived dendritic cells that were cultured for seven days with IL-4 and GM-CSF and then pulsed overnight with autologous tumor lysate. Patients received three intradermal dendritic cell vaccine injections at biweekly intervals in the arm below the axilla. Deep sequencing of TCR beta CDR3 regions was used to quantify tumor-infiltrating lymphocyte content and compare tumor and blood repertoires in dendritic cell-vaccinated glioblastoma patients. Survival after dendritic cell vaccination was correlated with TCR sequencing metrics, such as TIL content and the overlap between tumor and blood repertoires.

What the work shows at the level of the full study, not this receptor alone: The TCR overlap response model with three groups was called speculative and said to need prospective validation. The cohort was small and heterogeneous, only a few patients had full blood and tumor sets, and even fewer had initial-recurrent tumor pairs. No direct relationship between TCR clonality and survival was found, suggesting a diverse polyclonal response may matter. After dendritic cell vaccination, a higher estimated pretreatment TIL content predicted longer time to progression and overall survival.

The immunoSEQ assay amplified TCRB CDR3 regions from roughly 2.1 micrograms of genomic DNA, or from all available DNA when less than that amount was available. Multiplex PCR used 60 forward primers for TCR V beta segments and 13 reverse primers for J beta segments. Synthetic control templates were spiked into each sample at limiting dilution to estimate reads per starting template. The Illumina HiSeq System generated 87 bp sequencing reads. The authors processed their data as follows. PCR and sequencing errors were removed by merging closely related sequences with a nearest neighbor algorithm. TCR overlap was defined as the percentage of unique tumor TCR beta sequences that were also present in the same patient's peripheral blood. Here the immuneACCESS table is served through TCRdb, limited to in-frame sequences with V and J called. Missing clones are a known gap in these copies; in checked studies unresolved V genes cover under half, and the rest lacks a known reason. The DNA was the basis for D and trimming; V, J and clone size are from that table. This sample is represented by 85,000 or so clones; 85% of them were singletons. 8.5% of the sample belongs to the ten largest clones.

The sequence was collected from a human donor with glioblastoma. The sequencing here drew on blood, taken after dendritic cell vaccination.

CDR3 reads: CASSERDTGELFF. The sequenced DNA: TGTGCCAGCAGTGAGCGGGACACCGGGGAGCTGTTTTTT. The chain is assembled from TRBV6-4 and TRBJ2-2; a tentative D call is TRBD2 (5 bases match). The CDR3, from cysteine to phenylalanine, totals 13 residues. Only CDR3 DNA remains: 39 bases, in frame from the first base. Trimming removed 3 bases from V and 3 bases from J, leaving 5 bases between the germline ends. Per the germline V gene, MRHNA is the CDR1 and SNTAGT is the CDR2.